One and the same sample provided the 10 T cell receptor beta chains below, sequenced in a study of OX40 agonist ivuxolimab in advanced cancers. The data were produced by immunoSEQ multiplex PCR, yet TCRdb's version contains in-frame clones alone and is incomplete. The table has some 70,000 clones, about nine tenths seen once. The material was CD4+ or CD8+ T cells sorted from blood, obtained in a trial of the OX40 agonist ivuxolimab. The source of these receptors is an adult with an advanced solid tumor such as melanoma, head and neck, liver or kidney cancer.

The chain employs TRBV9 and TRBJ2-5; D not certain. This CDR3 region has 14 residues. V was clipped by 3 bases and J by 3 bases, with 12 bases between them. Germline V gene lookup returns CDR1 SGDLS and CDR2 YYNGEE. The CDR3, as DNA: TGTGCCAGCAGCGCACACGGGTACGAAGAGACCCAGTACTTC. It specifies CASSAHGYEETQYF.

The chain recombines TRBV28 with TRBJ2-5, with 7 bases aligning to TRBD1. CDR1 is MDHEN and CDR2 is SYDVKM in the germline V gene. Unmatched junction bases numbered 8, after V lost 4 bases and J lost 3 bases. This CDR3 has 15 residues. The CDR3, as DNA: TGTGCCAGCAGTTCACCTAGGGGGCCCAAAGAGACCCAGTACTTC. Protein product: CASSSPRGPKETQYF.

This clone was detected only once. This rearrangement joins TRBV28 to TRBJ2-1; D gene unclear. Germline values: CDR1 MDHEN, CDR2 SYDVKM. V lost 6 bases to trimming and J lost 9 bases, with 15 bases between them. This CDR3 has 13 amino acids. The CDR3 loop is CASSPWSQGEQFF. The CDR3 DNA reads as TGTGCCAGCAGCCCCTGGAGCCAAGGTGAGCAGTTCTTC.

V and J are TRBV19 and TRBJ2-4; 10 nucleotides align to TRBD2. The CDR3 contains 17 residues. V shed 0 bases and J 6 bases; nucleotides not matched to a gene: 8. Germline V CDR1 and CDR2: LNHDA, SQIVND (reference sequence). CDR3 sequence: CASSIELAGILGNIQYF. The CDR3 region has the DNA TGTGCCAGTAGTATAGAACTAGCGGGGATTCTGGGAAACATTCAGTACTTC.

The chain joins TRBV2 to TRBJ2-1; weak D call: TRBD2 (6 bases). Trimming took off 6 bases at V and 9 bases at J, with 18 bases between the two ends. CDR3 length equals 14 residues. Germline-derived CDR1 and CDR2 are SNHLY and FYNNEI. The CDR3 reads CASRPFGRVGEQFF. The DNA of the CDR3 is TGTGCCAGCAGGCCCTTCGGGAGAGTAGGTGAGCAGTTCTTC. The full variable domain, rest sourced from reference TRBV2 and TRBJ2-1, is EPEVTQTPSHQVTQMGQEVILRCVPISNHLYFYWYRQILGQKVEFLVSFYNNEISEKSEIFDDQFSVERPDGSNFTLKIRSTKLEDSAMYFCASRPFGRVGEQFFGPGTRLTVL.

V is TRBV30 and J is TRBJ2-6; no firm D call. Germline CDR1 and CDR2: GTSNPN and SVGIG (reference sequence). CDR3 length: 13 amino acids. Trimming took 0 bases from V and 1 from J, leaving 1 base between them. For the CDR3, the DNA is TGTGCCTGGAGTGTATCTGGGGCCAACGTCCTGACTTTC. The encoded protein is CAWSVSGANVLTF.

The V gene is TRBV5-1, the J gene TRBJ1-1; D possibly corresponds to TRBD1 (5 bases). The CDR3 has 15 residues. Trimming removed 4 bases at V and 4 bases at J, with 17 bases between. CDR1 SGHRS and CDR2 YFSETQ come from the germline V gene. The CDR3 DNA reads TGCGCCAGCAGCGCAGAGGTGGGGGTAGGCACTGAAGCTTTCTTT. Its translation: CASSAEVGVGTEAFF.

This chain uses TRBV5-1 with TRBJ2-3, with a possible D match to TRBD2 (6 bases). Trimming removed 3 bases at V and 1 base at J, with 9 bases between. Germline CDR1 is SGHRS and CDR2 is YFSETQ. There are 14 residues in the CDR3. CDR3 in DNA: TGCGCCAGCAGCTCCGCTAGCGGCACAGATACGCAGTATTTT. This encodes CASSSASGTDTQYF.

The rearrangement joins TRBV28 to TRBJ1-1; 8 nucleotides align to TRBD1. With 4 bases clipped from V and 3 bases from J, the junction kept 1 base outside the gene matches. The CDR3 contains 13 residues. The germline CDR1 and CDR2 sequences are MDHEN and SYDVKM. CDR3 nucleotide sequence: TGTGCCAGCAGTTCGACAGGGGACACTGAAGCTTTCTTT. Its translation is CASSSTGDTEAFF.

This clone was recorded only once. The chain uses TRBV5-1 and TRBJ2-3; D is possibly TRBD2 (6 bases). CDR1 is SGHRS, CDR2 YFSETQ, per germline. Trimming shortened V by 2 bases and J by 4 bases, and 17 bases separated the two germline ends. This CDR3 is 16 amino acids long. This CDR3 is CASSFMWGESADTQYF. In DNA, the CDR3 is TGCGCCAGCAGCTTTATGTGGGGGGAAAGCGCAGATACGCAGTATTTT.